This TCR beta chain was observed in a study of shared clonotypes between healthy human individuals (TCRdb year 2020). About the study as a whole: A few men and two women, aged 18 to 49 years, made up the cohort. Per donor, leukapheresis produced somewhere between about 0.94 and 9.5 billion PBMCs. Different laboratories and diverse techniques were used to prepare libraries and sequence TCR repertoires, to increase sequencing depth and limit assay-specific biases. Blood TCR repertoires of roughly five healthy adults were deeply sequenced to estimate repertoire size and the extent of clonotype sharing between individuals. Per donor, three plates each were used for CD4 naive and CD4 memory, two for CD8 naive, and one for CD8 memory.

Donors were healthy HIV-negative adults with no recently reported acute infections or vaccinations. Every donor was a Caucasian adult living in Nashville, Tennessee, USA. CD4+ T cells were enriched by magnetic negative selection; naive cells were then positively selected on CD45RA, and the negative fraction formed the memory subset. After blood collection by leukapheresis, PBMCs were isolated using Ficoll-Histopaque density gradient centrifugation and then cryopreserved in the vapor phase of liquid nitrogen. Purity and quantity of every magnetically sorted T cell population were checked by analytical flow cytometry. Genomic DNA was isolated from every sorted fraction and measured by UV absorbance on a Nanodrop 2000c. Comment on this clone: Its antigen is unknown. No base quality values were provided; no much bigger clone lies one nucleotide off.

Including the terminal cysteine and phenylalanine, the CDR3 comprises 17 residues. The sequence is cut down to CDR3 DNA, 51 bases in frame from base 1. V has 5 bases trimmed and J has 2 bases trimmed; junction bases matching no gene number 11. Per the germline V gene, SGHAT is the CDR1 and FQNNGV is the CDR2. Overall study results and their limits: Sampling was restricted to blood, and TCR repertoires in tissue are likely to differ from TCR repertoires in blood. Pairwise subsampling led to the expectation that sequencing depth would affect the degree of clonotype sharing among donors. Across four donors, 5% to 6% of naive CD4, 3% to 3.5% of naive CD8, approximately 2.5% of memory CD4, and roughly 0.4% of memory CD8 clonotypes were shared. Higher generation probabilities were observed for clonotypes shared by all four sorted-subset donors than for non-shared clonotypes. Larger estimated clonotype richness was generally found for naive subsets than for memory subsets. Even with the large sequencing depth, rarefaction of the sorted-subset datasets indicated that sequencing was incomplete. Because the study included a small number of donors, the genetic and exposure-history diversity represented was limited.

TCR CDR3 regions were amplified from genomic DNA by multiplex PCR using the deep immunoSEQ assay. Extracted genomic DNA from each cell subset was distributed evenly across all wells of several immunoSEQ 96-well plates, and each plate was treated as a replicate. For sorted subsets, about 200 ng genomic DNA, equal to some 28,000 T cell genomes, was loaded into each replicate PCR. Purified libraries were measured with a Qubit 3.0 fluorometer, size-checked on a Bioanalyzer 2100, and measured again with the KAPA Library Quantification kit. A separate single-read 150-cycle Illumina NextSeq 550 flow cell was used to sequence each immunoSEQ 96-well plate. As for the original processing: Because the immunoSEQ output held only junctional sequences and lacked quality scores, the filtering could not match the filtering applied to full-length reads. To assign V/J genes and CDR3, sequences were annotated using PyIR, a Python wrapper for IgBLAST v1.9, with IMGT germline references. Reads with weak V/J assignments (E-value above 1e-6), missing CDR3, stop codons, out-of-frame junctions, or ambiguous translated residues were removed. A V3J clonotype was defined by an identical inferred V gene, J gene, and CDR3 amino acid sequence. To compute the percentage overlap between repertoires, the number of shared unique clonotypes was divided by the size of the smaller repertoire. Three approaches were used to assess repertoire richness: RTK rarefaction, the Chao1 estimator, and Recon v2.1 estimates of unobserved clonotypes. OLGA was used to compute generation probabilities for all TCRbeta clonotypes that the gDNA method yielded from a handful of donors. TCRdb provides this immuneACCESS table in a form limited to in-frame rearrangements. Some clones are lacking; in checked studies, under half of them reflect an unresolved V gene, and why the rest are absent is not known. V and J calls and clone size follow that table, whereas D and trimming were derived from the DNA. The sample table contains 2 million to 3 million clones; only one count was recorded for roughly 93% of them. The biggest ten clones account for 0.36% of the sample.

The sample was naive CD4+ T cells from PBMCs. Taken with the paper, the label for cell subset or site translates to: CD45RA+ positively selected. The sequence links TRBV11-2 to TRBJ2-1; 8 nucleotides in the junction match TRBD2. The sequence derives from a young man in good health. Some clones in this sample may be carry-over from other donors' samples. The CDR3 region: CASSRPRVTSAYNEQFF. The DNA sequence is TGTGCCAGCAGCAGGCCCCGAGTGACTAGCGCCTACAATGAGCAGTTCTTC.